These T cell receptor beta chains were read from a single sample in a study of blood T cell repertoires in COVID-19. Profiling relied on immunoSEQ multiplex PCR, and the TCRdb table lists in-frame clones only, not all of them. This repertoire shows around 130,000 clones, about 79% found once; its top ten account for more than 4.5%. The specimen sequenced was peripheral blood. These receptors all stem from an older woman with acute or convalescent COVID-19. Both conserved end residues are part of each CDR3. Fields, in order: clone size, J gene, D gene, V gene, CDR3 protein, CDR3 DNA. A D gene is named only where the DNA matches it firmly. Clone size appears in some rows only: once, few, many, or a class for an expanded clone.

abundance: -
j_gene: TRBJ1-2
d_gene: TRBD1
v_gene: TRBV12-3/TRBV12-4
CDR3aa: CASSPDRNYGYTF
CDR3nt: TGTGCCAGCAGTCCGGACAGGAACTATGGCTACACCTTC

abundance: -
j_gene: TRBJ1-1
d_gene: -
v_gene: TRBV27
CDR3aa: CASSPANRNAEAFF
CDR3nt: TGTGCCAGCAGTCCAGCTAACAGGAACGCTGAAGCTTTCTTT

abundance: -
j_gene: TRBJ1-2
d_gene: -
v_gene: TRBV11-3
CDR3aa: CASSLAGVYGYTF
CDR3nt: TGTGCCAGCAGTCTTGCAGGGGTCTATGGCTACACCTTC

abundance: -
j_gene: TRBJ1-5
d_gene: -
v_gene: TRBV13
CDR3aa: CASSLGGGEGLPQHF
CDR3nt: TGTGCCAGCAGCTTAGGAGGGGGGGAAGGCCTGCCCCAGCATTTT

abundance: -
j_gene: TRBJ1-1
d_gene: -
v_gene: TRBV4-1
CDR3aa: CASSRGARNTEAFF
CDR3nt: TGCGCCAGCAGCCGCGGAGCCCGGAACACTGAAGCTTTCTTT

abundance: -
j_gene: TRBJ2-3
d_gene: TRBD1
v_gene: TRBV15
CDR3aa: CATSRETGIGTDTQYF
CDR3nt: TGTGCCACCAGCAGAGAGACAGGGATTGGGACAGATACGCAGTATTTT

abundance: -
j_gene: TRBJ2-1
d_gene: -
v_gene: TRBV24-1
CDR3aa: CATSDLGQGNNEQFF
CDR3nt: TGTGCCACCAGTGATTTAGGGCAGGGAAACAATGAGCAGTTCTTC

abundance: once
j_gene: TRBJ1-2
d_gene: TRBD1
v_gene: TRBV6-5
CDR3aa: CASRRTGGHGYTF
CDR3nt: TGTGCCAGCAGGCGGACAGGGGGACATGGCTACACCTTC

abundance: once
j_gene: TRBJ1-3
d_gene: TRBD1
v_gene: TRBV6-5
CDR3aa: CASSYNRGQGNTIYF
CDR3nt: TGTGCCAGCAGTTACAACAGGGGGCAAGGAAACACCATATATTTT

abundance: -
j_gene: TRBJ1-1
d_gene: -
v_gene: TRBV6-1
CDR3aa: CASSEAWRGAEAFF
CDR3nt: TGTGCCAGCAGTGAAGCTTGGAGGGGCGCTGAAGCTTTCTTT

abundance: -
j_gene: TRBJ1-2
d_gene: -
v_gene: TRBV3-1/TRBV3-2
CDR3aa: CASSRGVGDNYGYTF
CDR3nt: TGTGCCAGCAGCCGGGGGGTCGGCGATAACTATGGCTACACCTTC

abundance: few
j_gene: TRBJ1-3
d_gene: TRBD1
v_gene: TRBV3-1/TRBV3-2
CDR3aa: CASSHGQGRNTIYF
CDR3nt: TGTGCCAGCAGCCACGGACAGGGGCGAAACACCATATATTTT

abundance: -
j_gene: TRBJ2-1
d_gene: TRBD2
v_gene: TRBV19
CDR3aa: CASSIGAGVSSYNEQFF
CDR3nt: TGTGCCAGTAGTATTGGAGCGGGAGTCAGCTCCTACAATGAGCAGTTCTTC

abundance: -
j_gene: TRBJ1-6
d_gene: -
v_gene: TRBV4-3
CDR3aa: CASSQGAAGGSPLHF
CDR3nt: TGCGCCAGCAGCCAAGGAGCGGCAGGAGGATCACCCCTCCACTTT

abundance: -
j_gene: TRBJ1-2
d_gene: -
v_gene: TRBV4-1
CDR3aa: CASSPQVLANYGYTF
CDR3nt: TGCGCCAGCAGCCCACAGGTGCTAGCTAACTATGGCTACACCTTC

abundance: -
j_gene: TRBJ1-2
d_gene: -
v_gene: TRBV27
CDR3aa: CASSSAVTYGYTF
CDR3nt: TGTGCCAGCAGTTCCGCGGTAACCTATGGCTACACCTTC

abundance: -
j_gene: TRBJ2-1
d_gene: TRBD1
v_gene: TRBV4-2
CDR3aa: CASSQGKGADEQFF
CDR3nt: TGTGCCAGCAGCCAAGGAAAGGGGGCGGATGAGCAGTTCTTC

abundance: -
j_gene: TRBJ1-1
d_gene: -
v_gene: TRBV5-1
CDR3aa: CASRLLTSTTEAFF
CDR3nt: TGCGCCAGCAGACTTTTGACATCCACCACTGAAGCTTTCTTT

abundance: -
j_gene: TRBJ2-3
d_gene: -
v_gene: TRBV6-5
CDR3aa: CASSWGGQGKDTQYF
CDR3nt: TGTGCCAGCAGTTGGGGGGGGCAGGGAAAAGATACGCAGTATTTT

abundance: -
j_gene: TRBJ2-3
d_gene: TRBD2
v_gene: TRBV6-2/TRBV6-3
CDR3aa: CASSYSGTITDTQYF
CDR3nt: TGTGCCAGCAGTTACTCCGGGACTATCACAGATACGCAGTATTTT

abundance: once
j_gene: TRBJ1-1
d_gene: TRBD1
v_gene: TRBV2
CDR3aa: CASSEDRDTEAFF
CDR3nt: TGTGCCAGCAGTGAGGACAGGGACACTGAAGCTTTCTTT

abundance: -
j_gene: TRBJ2-3
d_gene: TRBD2
v_gene: TRBV6-5
CDR3aa: CASSYSWRGYEDTQYF
CDR3nt: TGTGCCAGCAGTTACTCCTGGCGGGGGTACGAAGATACGCAGTATTTT

abundance: few
j_gene: TRBJ2-1
d_gene: TRBD2
v_gene: TRBV29-1
CDR3aa: CSAVERAGGGYNEQFF
CDR3nt: TGCAGCGCTGTAGAAAGGGCAGGCGGGGGCTACAATGAGCAGTTCTTC

abundance: few
j_gene: TRBJ2-7
d_gene: TRBD2
v_gene: TRBV2
CDR3aa: CASSDGGGDEQYF
CDR3nt: TGTGCCAGCAGTGATGGGGGAGGGGACGAGCAGTACTTC

abundance: -
j_gene: TRBJ1-5
d_gene: TRBD1
v_gene: TRBV6-2/TRBV6-3
CDR3aa: CASSAGTGFQPQHF
CDR3nt: TGTGCCAGCAGCGCCGGGACAGGGTTTCAGCCCCAGCATTTT

abundance: once
j_gene: TRBJ1-2
d_gene: -
v_gene: TRBV7-2
CDR3aa: CASSPAGLTNYGYTF
CDR3nt: TGTGCCAGCAGCCCCGCGGGGCTCACTAACTATGGCTACACCTTC

abundance: -
j_gene: TRBJ1-2
d_gene: -
v_gene: TRBV19
CDR3aa: CASSIPPGNANYGYTF
CDR3nt: TGTGCCAGTAGTATTCCCCCAGGGAACGCTAACTATGGCTACACCTTC

abundance: -
j_gene: TRBJ1-2
d_gene: TRBD1
v_gene: TRBV5-5
CDR3aa: CASSLAARQGHYGYTF
CDR3nt: TGTGCCAGCAGCTTGGCAGCGAGACAGGGGCACTATGGCTACACCTTC

abundance: few
j_gene: TRBJ2-1
d_gene: -
v_gene: TRBV4-3
CDR3aa: CASSRILRGVYNEQFF
CDR3nt: TGCGCCAGCAGCCGTATACTCAGGGGAGTATACAATGAGCAGTTCTTC

abundance: -
j_gene: TRBJ2-1
d_gene: TRBD2
v_gene: TRBV4-2
CDR3aa: CASGRTSGYNEQFF
CDR3nt: TGTGCCAGCGGAAGGACTAGCGGTTACAATGAGCAGTTCTTC

abundance: -
j_gene: TRBJ2-5
d_gene: -
v_gene: TRBV6-5
CDR3aa: CASSRREKETQYF
CDR3nt: TGTGCCAGCAGCCGGAGGGAGAAAGAGACCCAGTACTTC